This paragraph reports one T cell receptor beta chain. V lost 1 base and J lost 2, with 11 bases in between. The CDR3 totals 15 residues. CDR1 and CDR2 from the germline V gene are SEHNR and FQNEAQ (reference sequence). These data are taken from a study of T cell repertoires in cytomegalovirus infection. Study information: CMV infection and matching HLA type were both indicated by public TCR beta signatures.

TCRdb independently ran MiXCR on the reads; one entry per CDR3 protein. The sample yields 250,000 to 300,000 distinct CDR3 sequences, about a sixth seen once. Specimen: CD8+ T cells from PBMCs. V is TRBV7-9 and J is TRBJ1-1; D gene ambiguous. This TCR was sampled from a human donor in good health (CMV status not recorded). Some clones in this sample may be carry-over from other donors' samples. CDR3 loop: CASSLEAGLNTEAFF. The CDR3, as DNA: TGTGCCAGCAGCTTAGAAGCAGGACTAAACACTGAAGCTTTCTTT. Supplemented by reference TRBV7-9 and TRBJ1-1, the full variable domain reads DTGVSQNPRHKITKRGQNVTFRCDPISEHNRLYWYRQTLGQGPEFLTYFQNEAQLEKSRLLSDRFSAERPKGSFSTLEIQRTEQGDSAMYLCASSLEAGLNTEAFFGQGTRLTVV.